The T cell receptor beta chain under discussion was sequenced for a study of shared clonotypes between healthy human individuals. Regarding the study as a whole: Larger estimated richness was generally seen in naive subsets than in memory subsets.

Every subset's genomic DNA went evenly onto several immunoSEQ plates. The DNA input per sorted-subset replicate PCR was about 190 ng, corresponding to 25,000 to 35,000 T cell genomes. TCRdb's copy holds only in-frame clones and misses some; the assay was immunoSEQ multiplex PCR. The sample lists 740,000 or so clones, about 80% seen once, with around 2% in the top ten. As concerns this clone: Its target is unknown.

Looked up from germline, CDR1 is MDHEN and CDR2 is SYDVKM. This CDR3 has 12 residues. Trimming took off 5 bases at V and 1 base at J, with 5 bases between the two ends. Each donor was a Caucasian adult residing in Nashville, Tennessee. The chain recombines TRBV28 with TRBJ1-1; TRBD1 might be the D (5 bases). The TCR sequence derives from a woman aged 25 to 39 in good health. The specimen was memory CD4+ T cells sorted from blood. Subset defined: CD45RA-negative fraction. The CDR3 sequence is CASSQGNTEAFF. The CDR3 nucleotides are TGTGCCAGCAGTCAGGGGAACACTGAAGCTTTCTTT.